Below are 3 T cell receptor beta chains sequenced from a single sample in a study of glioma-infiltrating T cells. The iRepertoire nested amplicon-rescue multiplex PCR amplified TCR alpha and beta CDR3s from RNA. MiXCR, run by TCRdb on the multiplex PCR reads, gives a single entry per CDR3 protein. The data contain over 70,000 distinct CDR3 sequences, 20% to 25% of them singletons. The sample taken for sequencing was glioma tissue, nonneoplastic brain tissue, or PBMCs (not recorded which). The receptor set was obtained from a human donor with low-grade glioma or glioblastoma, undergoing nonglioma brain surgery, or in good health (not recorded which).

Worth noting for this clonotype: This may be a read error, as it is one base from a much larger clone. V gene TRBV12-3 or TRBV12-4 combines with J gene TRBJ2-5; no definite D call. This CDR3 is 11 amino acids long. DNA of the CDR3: TGTGTCAGCAGTATTCAAGAGACCCAGTACTTC. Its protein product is CVSSIQETQYF.

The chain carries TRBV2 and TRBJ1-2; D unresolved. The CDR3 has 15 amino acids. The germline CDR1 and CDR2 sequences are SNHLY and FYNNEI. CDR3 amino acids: CVSSEEATILLGYTF. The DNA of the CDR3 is TGTGTTAGCAGTGAAGAGGCGACAATTCTACTTGGCTACACCTTC.

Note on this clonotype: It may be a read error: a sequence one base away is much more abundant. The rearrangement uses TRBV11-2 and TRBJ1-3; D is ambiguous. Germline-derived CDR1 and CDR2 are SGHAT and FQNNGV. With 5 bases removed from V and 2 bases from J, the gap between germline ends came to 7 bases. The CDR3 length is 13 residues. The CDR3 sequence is CASSMGPGNTIYF. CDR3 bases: TGTGCCAGCAGCATGGGCCCTGGAAACACCATATATTTT. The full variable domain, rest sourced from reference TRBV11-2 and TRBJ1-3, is EAGVAQSPRYKIIEKRQSVAFWCNPISGHATLYWYQQILGQGPKLLIQFQNNGVVDDSQLPKDRFSAERLKGVDSTLKIQPAKLEDSAVYLCASSMGPGNTIYFGEGSWLTVV.